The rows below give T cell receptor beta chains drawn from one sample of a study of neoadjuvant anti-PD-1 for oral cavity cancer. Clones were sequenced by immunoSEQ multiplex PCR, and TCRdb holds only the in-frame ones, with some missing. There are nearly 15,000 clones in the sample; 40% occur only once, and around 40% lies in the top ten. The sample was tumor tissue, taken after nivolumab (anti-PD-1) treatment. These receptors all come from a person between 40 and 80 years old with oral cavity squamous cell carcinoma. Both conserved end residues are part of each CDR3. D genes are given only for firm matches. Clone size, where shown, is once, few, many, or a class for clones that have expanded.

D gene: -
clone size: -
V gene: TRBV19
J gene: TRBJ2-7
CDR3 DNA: TGTGCCAGTAGTATCCGGGGAGCCGAGCAGTACTTC
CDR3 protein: CASSIRGAEQYF

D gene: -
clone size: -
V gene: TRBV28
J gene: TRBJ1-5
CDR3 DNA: TGTGCCAGCAGTAGTGATAGCAATCAGCCCCAGCATTTT
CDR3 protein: CASSSDSNQPQHF

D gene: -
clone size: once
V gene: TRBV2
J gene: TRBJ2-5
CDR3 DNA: TGTGCCAGCAGTGAGCTGTCCGTCCAAGAGACCCAGTACTTC
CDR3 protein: CASSELSVQETQYF

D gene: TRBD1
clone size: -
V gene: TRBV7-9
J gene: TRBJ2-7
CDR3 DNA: TGTGCCAGCAGGGGGGACAGTATGATAACCTACGAGCAGTACTTC
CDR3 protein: CASRGDSMITYEQYF

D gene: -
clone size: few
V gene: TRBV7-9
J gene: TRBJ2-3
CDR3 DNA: TGTGCCAGCAGCCCAGGGCGGGATACGCAGTATTTT
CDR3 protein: CASSPGRDTQYF

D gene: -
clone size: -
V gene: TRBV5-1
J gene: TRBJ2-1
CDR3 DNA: TGCGCCAGCAGCTTGGCCGGGGACTTCCTAGGGGAGGAGCAGTTCTTC
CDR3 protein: CASSLAGDFLGEEQFF

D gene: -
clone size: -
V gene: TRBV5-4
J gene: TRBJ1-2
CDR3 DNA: TGTGCCAGCAGCTGGGTCGGGGGCTCTGGCTACACCTTC
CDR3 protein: CASSWVGGSGYTF

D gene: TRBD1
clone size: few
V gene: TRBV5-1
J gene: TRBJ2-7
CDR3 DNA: TGCGCCAGCAGCGAGGACAGGGGCTCTTACGAGCAGTACTTC
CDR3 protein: CASSEDRGSYEQYF

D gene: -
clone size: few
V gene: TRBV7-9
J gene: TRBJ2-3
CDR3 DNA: TGTGCCAGCAGCCCAGGGGCCACAGATACGCAGTATTTT
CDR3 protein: CASSPGATDTQYF

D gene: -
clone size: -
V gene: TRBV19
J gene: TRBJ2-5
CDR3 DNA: TGTGCCAGTAGTGCGACACAGGGCTACCAAGAGACCCAGTACTTC
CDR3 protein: CASSATQGYQETQYF

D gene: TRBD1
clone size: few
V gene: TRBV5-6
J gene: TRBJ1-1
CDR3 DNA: TGTGCCAGCAGCCACCCCGGACAGGGTATTGAAGCTTTCTTT
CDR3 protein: CASSHPGQGIEAFF

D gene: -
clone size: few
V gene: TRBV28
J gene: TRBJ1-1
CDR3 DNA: TGTGCCAGCAGTCTGACAGGCGGTGAAAACACTGAAGCTTTCTTT
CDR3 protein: CASSLTGGENTEAFF

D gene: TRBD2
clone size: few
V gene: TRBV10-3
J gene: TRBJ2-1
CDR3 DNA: TGTGCCATCAGTGGCGGACTAGCGGTTTCCGATGAGCAGTTCTTC
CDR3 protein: CAISGGLAVSDEQFF

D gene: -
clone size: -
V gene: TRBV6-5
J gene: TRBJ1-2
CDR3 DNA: TGTGCCAGCAGTTACTCGACCAGGGTTTTTGGCTACACCTTC
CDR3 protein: CASSYSTRVFGYTF

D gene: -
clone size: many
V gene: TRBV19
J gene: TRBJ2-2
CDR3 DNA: TGTGCCAGTAGTATAGACTCGCTACGGGAGCTGTTTTTT
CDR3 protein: CASSIDSLRELFF

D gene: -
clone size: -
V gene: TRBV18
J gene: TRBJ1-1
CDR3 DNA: TGTGCCAGCTCACTAGACACGTTGGACACTGAAGCTTTCTTT
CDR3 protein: CASSLDTLDTEAFF

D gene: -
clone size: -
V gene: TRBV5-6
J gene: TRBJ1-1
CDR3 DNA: TGTGCCAGCAGCCAAATCCTGAACACTGAAGCTTTCTTT
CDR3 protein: CASSQILNTEAFF

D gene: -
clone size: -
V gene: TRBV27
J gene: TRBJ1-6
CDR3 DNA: TGTGCCAGCAAGGACTCCTATAATTCACCCCTCCACTTT
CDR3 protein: CASKDSYNSPLHF

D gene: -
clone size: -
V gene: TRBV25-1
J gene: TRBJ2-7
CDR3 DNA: TGTGCCAGCAGTGGGGTCTACGAGCAGTACTTC
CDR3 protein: CASSGVYEQYF

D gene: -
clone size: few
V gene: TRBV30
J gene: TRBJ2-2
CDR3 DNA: TGTGCCTGGAGTGTACAAGGGGTTTGGAACACCGGGGAGCTGTTTTTT
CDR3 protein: CAWSVQGVWNTGELFF

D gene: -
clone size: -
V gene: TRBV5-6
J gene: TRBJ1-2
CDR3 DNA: TGTGCCAGCACCCTGAGCCCTGACTATGGCTACACCTTC
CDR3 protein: CASTLSPDYGYTF

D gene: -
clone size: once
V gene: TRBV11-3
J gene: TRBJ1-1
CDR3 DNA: TGTGCCAGCAGCTTACGGAAGAACACTGAAGCTTTCTTT
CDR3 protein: CASSLRKNTEAFF

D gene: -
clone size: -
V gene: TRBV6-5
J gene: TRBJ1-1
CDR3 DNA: TGTGCCAGCAGTTACTCCAGGGGTAGCACTGAAGCTTTCTTT
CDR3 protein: CASSYSRGSTEAFF

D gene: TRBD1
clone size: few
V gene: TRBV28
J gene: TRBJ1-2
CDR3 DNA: TGTGCCAGCGGGGACAGAGGTGGCTACACCTTC
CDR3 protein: CASGDRGGYTF

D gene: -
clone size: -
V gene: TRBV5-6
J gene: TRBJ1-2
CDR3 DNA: TGTGCCAGCAGCTCGGACGGAGACGGGGGTAACTGGTATGGCTACACCTTC
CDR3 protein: CASSSDGDGGNWYGYTF

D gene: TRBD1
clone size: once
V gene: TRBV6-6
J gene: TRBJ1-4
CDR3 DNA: TGTGCCAGCATCCGGACAGGGTGGGGTGAAAAACTGTTTTTT
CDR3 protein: CASIRTGWGEKLFF

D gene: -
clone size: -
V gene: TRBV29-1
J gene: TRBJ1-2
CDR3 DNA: TGCAGCGCCGAGGACAGCTATGGCTACACCTTC
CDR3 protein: CSAEDSYGYTF

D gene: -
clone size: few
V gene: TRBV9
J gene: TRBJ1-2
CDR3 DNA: TGTGCCAGCAGCGTAGAGACCGCGTTTAACTATGGCTACACCTTC
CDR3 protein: CASSVETAFNYGYTF

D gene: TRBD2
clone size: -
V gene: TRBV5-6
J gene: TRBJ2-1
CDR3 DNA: TGTGCCAGCAGCTTGGAGGGCGGGGGGCACAATGAGCAGTTCTTC
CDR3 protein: CASSLEGGGHNEQFF

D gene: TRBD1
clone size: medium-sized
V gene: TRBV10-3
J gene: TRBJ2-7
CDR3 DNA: TGTGCCATCAAGCCGGGACAGGGCTCCTACGAGCAGTACTTC
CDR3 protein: CAIKPGQGSYEQYF

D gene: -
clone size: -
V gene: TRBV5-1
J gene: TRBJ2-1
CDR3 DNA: TGCGCCAGCAGCGTCGGGGGCGGGAATGAGCAGTTCTTC
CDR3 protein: CASSVGGGNEQFF

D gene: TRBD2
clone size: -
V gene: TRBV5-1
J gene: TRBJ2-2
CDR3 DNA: TGCGCCAGCAATCCTAGCGGGGGACCGAACACCGGGGAGCTGTTTTTT
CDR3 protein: CASNPSGGPNTGELFF

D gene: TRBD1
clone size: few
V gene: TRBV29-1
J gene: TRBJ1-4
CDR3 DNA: TGCAGCGTTGATGTTCAGGGGGCTAATGAAAAACTGTTTTTT
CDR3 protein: CSVDVQGANEKLFF

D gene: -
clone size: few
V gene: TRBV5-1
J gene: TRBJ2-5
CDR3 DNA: TGCGCCAGCACCGTACTGGGGGCTTTAGGTCAAGAGACCCAGTACTTC
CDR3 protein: CASTVLGALGQETQYF

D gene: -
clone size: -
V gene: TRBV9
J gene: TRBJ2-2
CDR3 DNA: TGTGCCAGCAGGGACAGCCCAACCGGGGAGCTGTTTTTT
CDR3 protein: CASRDSPTGELFF

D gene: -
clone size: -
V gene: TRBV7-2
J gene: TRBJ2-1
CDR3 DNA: TGTGCCAGCAGCCCAGGGGGGACTGCAGCCTACAATGAGCAGTTCTTC
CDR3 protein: CASSPGGTAAYNEQFF

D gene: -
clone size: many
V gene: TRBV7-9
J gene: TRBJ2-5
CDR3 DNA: TGTGCCAGCAGCTTAGGCTCCAGCCAAGAGACCCAGTACTTC
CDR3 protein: CASSLGSSQETQYF

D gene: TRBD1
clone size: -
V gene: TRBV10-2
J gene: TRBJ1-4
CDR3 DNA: TGCGCCAGCAGTCGGGCAGGGGGCATATCTAATGAAAAACTGTTTTTT
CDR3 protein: CASSRAGGISNEKLFF

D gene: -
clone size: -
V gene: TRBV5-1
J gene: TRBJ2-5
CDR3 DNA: TGCGCCAGCAGCTTGGTTTTACGAGGGAAAGAGACCCAGTACTTC
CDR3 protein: CASSLVLRGKETQYF

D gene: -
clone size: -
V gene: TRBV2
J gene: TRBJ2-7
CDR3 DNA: TGTGCCAGCAGTGAAGCTGGTCGGCAGTACTTC
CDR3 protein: CASSEAGRQYF

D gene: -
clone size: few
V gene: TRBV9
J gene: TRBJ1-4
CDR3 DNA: TGTGCCAGCAGCGTAGGGGTCCAGAATGAAAAACTGTTTTTT
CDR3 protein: CASSVGVQNEKLFF

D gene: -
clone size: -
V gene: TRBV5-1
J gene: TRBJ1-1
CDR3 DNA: TGCGCCAGCAGCTTGGGGGAGAGGACTGAAGCTTTCTTT
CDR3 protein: CASSLGERTEAFF

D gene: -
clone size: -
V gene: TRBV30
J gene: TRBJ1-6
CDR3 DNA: TGTGCCTGGCGAGGGGAAGCTTCACCCCTCCACTTT
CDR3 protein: CAWRGEASPLHF

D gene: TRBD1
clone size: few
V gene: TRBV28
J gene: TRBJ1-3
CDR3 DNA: TGTGCCAGCAGCGCGACAGGGGTCGGAAACACCATATATTTT
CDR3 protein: CASSATGVGNTIYF

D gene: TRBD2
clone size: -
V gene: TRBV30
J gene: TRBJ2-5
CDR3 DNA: TGTGCCTGGAGTGCCCCCCAGCGGGGGACGGAGACCCAGTACTTC
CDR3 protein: CAWSAPQRGTETQYF

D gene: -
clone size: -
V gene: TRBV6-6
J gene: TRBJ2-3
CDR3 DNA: TGTGCCAGCAGTTACTCTGGGGTAGTGGCAGATACGCAGTATTTT
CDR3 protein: CASSYSGVVADTQYF

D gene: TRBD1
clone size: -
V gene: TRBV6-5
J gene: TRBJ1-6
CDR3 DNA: TGTGCCAGCAGGTTCGACAGGGCTTCACCCCTCCACTTT
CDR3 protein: CASRFDRASPLHF

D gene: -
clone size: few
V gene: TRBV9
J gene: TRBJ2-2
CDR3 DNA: TGTGCCAGCAGCGTAGAAACAGACTACACCGGGGAGCTGTTTTTT
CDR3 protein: CASSVETDYTGELFF